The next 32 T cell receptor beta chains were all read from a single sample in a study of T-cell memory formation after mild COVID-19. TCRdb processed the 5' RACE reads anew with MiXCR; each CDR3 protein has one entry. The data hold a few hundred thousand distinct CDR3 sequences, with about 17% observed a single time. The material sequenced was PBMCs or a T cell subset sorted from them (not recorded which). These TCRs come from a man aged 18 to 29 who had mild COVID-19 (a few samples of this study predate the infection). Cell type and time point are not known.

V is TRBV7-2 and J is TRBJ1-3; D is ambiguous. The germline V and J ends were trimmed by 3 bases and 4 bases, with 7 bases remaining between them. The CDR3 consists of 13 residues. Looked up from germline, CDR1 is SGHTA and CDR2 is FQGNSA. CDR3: CASSFERGNTIYF. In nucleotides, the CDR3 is TGTGCCAGCAGCTTCGAAAGAGGAAACACCATATATTTT.

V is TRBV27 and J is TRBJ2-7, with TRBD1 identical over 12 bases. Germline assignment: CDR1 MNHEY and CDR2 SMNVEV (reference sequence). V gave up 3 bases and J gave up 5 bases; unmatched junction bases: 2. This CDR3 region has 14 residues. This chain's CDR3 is CASSLGQGADEQYF. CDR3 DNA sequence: TGTGCCAGCAGTTTGGGACAGGGGGCTGACGAGCAGTACTTC.

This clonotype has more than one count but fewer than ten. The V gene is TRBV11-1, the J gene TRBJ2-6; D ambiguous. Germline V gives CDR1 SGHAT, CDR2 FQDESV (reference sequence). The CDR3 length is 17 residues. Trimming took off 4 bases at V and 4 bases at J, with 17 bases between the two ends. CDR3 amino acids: CASSSWVRRSGANVLTF. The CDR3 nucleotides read TGTGCCAGCAGCTCTTGGGTAAGGAGATCCGGGGCCAACGTCCTGACTTTC.

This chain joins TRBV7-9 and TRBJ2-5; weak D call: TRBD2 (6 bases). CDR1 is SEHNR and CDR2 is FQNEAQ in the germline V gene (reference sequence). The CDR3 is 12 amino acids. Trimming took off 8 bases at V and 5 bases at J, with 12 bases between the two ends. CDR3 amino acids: CASLGGRETQYF. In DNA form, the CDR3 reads TGTGCCAGCCTCGGGGGTAGGGAGACCCAGTACTTC.

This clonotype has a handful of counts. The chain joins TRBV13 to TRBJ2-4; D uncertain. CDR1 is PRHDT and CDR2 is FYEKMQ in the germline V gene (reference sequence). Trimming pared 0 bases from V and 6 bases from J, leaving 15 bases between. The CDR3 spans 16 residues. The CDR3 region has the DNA TGTGCCAGCAGCTTAGGTTACAACCCGACGGGAAACATTCAGTACTTC. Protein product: CASSLGYNPTGNIQYF.

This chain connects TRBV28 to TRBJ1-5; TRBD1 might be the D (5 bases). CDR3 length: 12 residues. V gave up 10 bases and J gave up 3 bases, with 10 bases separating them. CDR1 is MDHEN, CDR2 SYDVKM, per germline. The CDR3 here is CAMGGVNQPQHF. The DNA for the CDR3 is TGTGCCATGGGGGGGGTCAATCAGCCCCAGCATTTT.

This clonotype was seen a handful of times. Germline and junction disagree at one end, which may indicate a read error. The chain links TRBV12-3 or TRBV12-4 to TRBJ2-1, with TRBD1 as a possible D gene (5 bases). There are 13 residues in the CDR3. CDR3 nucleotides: TGTGCCAGCAGCCCCCAACAGGCCCTTGAGGAGTTCTTC. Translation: CASSPQQALEEFF.

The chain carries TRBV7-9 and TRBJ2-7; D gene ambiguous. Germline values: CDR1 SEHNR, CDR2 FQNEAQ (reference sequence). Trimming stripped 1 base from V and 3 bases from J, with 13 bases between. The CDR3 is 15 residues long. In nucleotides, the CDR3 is TGTGCCAGCAGCTTAGGCTTTGGAGAGAACTACGAGCAGTACTTC. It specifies CASSLGFGENYEQYF.

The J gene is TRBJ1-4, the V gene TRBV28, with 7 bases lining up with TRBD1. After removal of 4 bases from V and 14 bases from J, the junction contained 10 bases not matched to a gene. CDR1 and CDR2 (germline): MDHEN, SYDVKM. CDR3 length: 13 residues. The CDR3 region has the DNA TGTGCCAGCAGTTCGGGGACAGAGCGATTGCTGTTTTTT. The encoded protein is CASSSGTERLLFF.

The CDR3 protein is CASSVGDRPRGSPLHF. CDR3 coding DNA: TGTGCCAGCAGCGTAGGAGACAGGCCCCGTGGTTCACCCCTCCACTTT. The V call is TRBV9, the J call TRBJ1-6, with D maybe TRBD1 (6 bases). The CDR3 has 16 amino acids. In germline, CDR1 is SGDLS, CDR2 YYNGEE. Between the trimmed V and J ends, which lost 0 bases and 9 bases, there was a span of 16 bases.

The CDR3 bases are TGTGCCAGCAGGACAGGGGAGGAGAAACTGTTTTTT. Translation: CASRTGEEKLFF. The chain couples TRBV12-3 or TRBV12-4 to TRBJ1-4, with 8 positions matching TRBD1. The CDR3 covers 12 residues. With 6 bases clipped from V and 11 bases from J, the junction kept 5 bases outside the gene matches.

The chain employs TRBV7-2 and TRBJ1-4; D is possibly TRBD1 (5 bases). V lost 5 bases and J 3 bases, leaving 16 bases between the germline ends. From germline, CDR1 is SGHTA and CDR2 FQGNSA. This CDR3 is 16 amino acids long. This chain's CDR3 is CASSPFSTDANEKLFF. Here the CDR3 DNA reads TGTGCCAGCAGCCCCTTCTCGACAGATGCTAATGAAAAACTGTTTTTT.

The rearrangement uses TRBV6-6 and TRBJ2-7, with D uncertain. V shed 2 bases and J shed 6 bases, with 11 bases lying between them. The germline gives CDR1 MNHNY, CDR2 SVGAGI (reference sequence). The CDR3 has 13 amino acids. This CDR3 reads CASSYNVVGEQYV. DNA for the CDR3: TGTGCCAGCAGTTACAACGTAGTCGGCGAGCAGTACGTC.

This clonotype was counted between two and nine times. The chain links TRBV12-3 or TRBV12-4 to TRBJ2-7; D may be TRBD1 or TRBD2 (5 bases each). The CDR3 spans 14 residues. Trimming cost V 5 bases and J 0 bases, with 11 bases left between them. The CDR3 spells CASSGTRSSYEQYV. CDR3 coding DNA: TGTGCCAGCAGTGGGACCCGGTCCTCCTACGAGCAGTACGTC.

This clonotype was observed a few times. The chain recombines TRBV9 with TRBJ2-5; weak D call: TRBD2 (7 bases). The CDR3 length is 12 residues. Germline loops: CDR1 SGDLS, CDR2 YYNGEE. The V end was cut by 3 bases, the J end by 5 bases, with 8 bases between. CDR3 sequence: CASSEGGETQYF. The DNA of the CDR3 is TGTGCCAGCAGCGAGGGGGGGGAGACCCAGTACTTC.

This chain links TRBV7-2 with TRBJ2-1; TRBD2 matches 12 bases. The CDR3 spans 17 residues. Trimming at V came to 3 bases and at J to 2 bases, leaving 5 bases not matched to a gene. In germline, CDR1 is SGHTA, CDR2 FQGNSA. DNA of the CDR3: TGTGCCAGCAGCTTCGGACTAGCGGGGAACCCCTACAATGAGCAGTTCTTC. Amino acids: CASSFGLAGNPYNEQFF.

The DNA for the CDR3 is TGTGCCAGCAGTTACGTAGGGGGCAACTATGGCTACACCTTC. It encodes CASSYVGGNYGYTF. This chain joins TRBV6-5 and TRBJ1-2; 7 bases match TRBD1. The germline gives CDR1 MNHEY, CDR2 SVGAGI. The CDR3 spans 14 residues. Unmatched junction bases numbered 2, after V lost 2 bases and J lost 2 bases.

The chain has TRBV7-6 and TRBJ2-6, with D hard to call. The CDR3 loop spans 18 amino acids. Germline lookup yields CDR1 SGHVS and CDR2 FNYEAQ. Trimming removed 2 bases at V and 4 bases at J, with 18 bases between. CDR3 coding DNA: TGTGCCAGCAGCTTAATGGCAGGATCGACGCGGGGGGCCAACGTCCTGACTTTC. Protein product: CASSLMAGSTRGANVLTF.

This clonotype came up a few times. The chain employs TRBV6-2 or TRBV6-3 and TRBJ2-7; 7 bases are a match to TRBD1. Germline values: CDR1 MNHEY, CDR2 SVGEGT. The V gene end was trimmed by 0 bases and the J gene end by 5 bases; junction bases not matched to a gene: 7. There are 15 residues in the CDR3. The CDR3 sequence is CASSYSRGRFDEQYF. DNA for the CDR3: TGTGCCAGCAGTTACTCGAGGGGGCGGTTCGACGAGCAGTACTTC.

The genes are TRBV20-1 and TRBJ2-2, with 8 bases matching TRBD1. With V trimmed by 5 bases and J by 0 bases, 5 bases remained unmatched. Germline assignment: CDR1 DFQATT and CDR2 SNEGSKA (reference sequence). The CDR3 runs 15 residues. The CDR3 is CSAPGQGSNTGELFF. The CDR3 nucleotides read TGCAGTGCTCCCGGACAGGGTTCGAACACCGGGGAGCTGTTTTTT.

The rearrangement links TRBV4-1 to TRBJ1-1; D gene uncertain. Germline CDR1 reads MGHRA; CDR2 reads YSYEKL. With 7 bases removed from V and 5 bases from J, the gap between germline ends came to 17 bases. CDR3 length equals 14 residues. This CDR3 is CASTVIGELTEAFF. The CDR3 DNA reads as TGCGCCAGCACCGTAATTGGGGAGCTGACTGAAGCTTTCTTT.

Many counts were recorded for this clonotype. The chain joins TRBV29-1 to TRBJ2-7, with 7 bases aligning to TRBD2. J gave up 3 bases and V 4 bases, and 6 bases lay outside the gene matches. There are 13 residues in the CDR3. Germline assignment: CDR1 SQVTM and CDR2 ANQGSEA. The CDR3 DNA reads TGCAGCGTTGCAGATAAGCGGGGCTACGAGCAGTACGTC. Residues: CSVADKRGYEQYV.

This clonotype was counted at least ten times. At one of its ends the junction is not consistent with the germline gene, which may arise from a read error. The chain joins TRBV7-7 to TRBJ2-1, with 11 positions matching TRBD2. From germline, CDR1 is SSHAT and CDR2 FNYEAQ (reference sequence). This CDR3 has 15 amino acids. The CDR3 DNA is TGTGCTAGCAGCACTGGGACTAGCGGACGCACTGAGCAGTTCTTC. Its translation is CASSTGTSGRTEQFF. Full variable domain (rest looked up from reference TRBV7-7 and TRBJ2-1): GAGVSQSPRYKVTKRGQDVTLRCDPISSHATLYWYQQALGQGPEFLTYFNYEAQPDKSGLPSDRFSAERPEGSISTLTIQRTEQRDSAMYRCASSTGTSGRTEQFFGPGTRLTVL.

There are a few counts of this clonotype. CDR3 DNA sequence: TGTGCCAGCAGAACAGACTGGGGGGGTCACACAGATACGCAGTATTTT. It encodes CASRTDWGGHTDTQYF. The genes are TRBV27 and TRBJ2-3; the match to TRBD2 covers 7 bases. The germline CDR1 and CDR2 sequences are MNHEY and SMNVEV (reference sequence). Trimming removed 6 bases from V and 2 bases from J; junction bases left unmatched: 11. The CDR3 consists of 16 residues.

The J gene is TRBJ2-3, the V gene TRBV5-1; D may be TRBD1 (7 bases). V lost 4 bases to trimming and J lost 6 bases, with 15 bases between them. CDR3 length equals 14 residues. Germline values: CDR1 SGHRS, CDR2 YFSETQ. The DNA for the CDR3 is TGCGCCAGCAGCCAGGGGGACGGGGGTGATACGCAGTATTTT. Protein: CASSQGDGGDTQYF.

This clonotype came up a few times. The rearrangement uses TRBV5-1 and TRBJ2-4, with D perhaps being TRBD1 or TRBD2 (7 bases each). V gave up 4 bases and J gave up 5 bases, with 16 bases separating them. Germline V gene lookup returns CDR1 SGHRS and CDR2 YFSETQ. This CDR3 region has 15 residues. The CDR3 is CASSPQGGGENIQYF. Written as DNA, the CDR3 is TGCGCCAGCAGCCCTCAGGGGGGAGGGGAAAACATTCAGTACTTC.

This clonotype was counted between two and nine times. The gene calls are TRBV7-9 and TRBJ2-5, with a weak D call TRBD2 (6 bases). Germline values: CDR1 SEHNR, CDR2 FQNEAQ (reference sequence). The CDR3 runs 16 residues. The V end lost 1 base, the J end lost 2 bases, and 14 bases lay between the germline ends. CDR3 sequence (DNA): TGTGCCAGCAGCTTAGGGTCTTCGGGGGATCAAGAGACCCAGTACTTC. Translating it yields CASSLGSSGDQETQYF.

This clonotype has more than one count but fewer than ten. CDR3 bases: TGTGCCAGCAGCCTACAGGGGGCTGGGGCCAACGTCCTGACTTTC. It codes for CASSLQGAGANVLTF. V gene TRBV9 combines with J gene TRBJ2-6, with 8 bases identical to TRBD1. J was trimmed by 2 bases and V by 4 bases; bases with no gene match: 2. The germline gives CDR1 SGDLS, CDR2 YYNGEE. The CDR3 extends over 15 amino acids.

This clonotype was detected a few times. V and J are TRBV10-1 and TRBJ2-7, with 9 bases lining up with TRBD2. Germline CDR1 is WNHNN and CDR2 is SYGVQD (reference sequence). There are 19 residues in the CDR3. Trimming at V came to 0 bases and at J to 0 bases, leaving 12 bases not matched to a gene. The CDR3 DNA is TGCGCCAGCAGTGAGTCGTGGAGACTAGCGGCGATACGCTCCTACGAGCAGTACTTC. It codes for CASSESWRLAAIRSYEQYF.

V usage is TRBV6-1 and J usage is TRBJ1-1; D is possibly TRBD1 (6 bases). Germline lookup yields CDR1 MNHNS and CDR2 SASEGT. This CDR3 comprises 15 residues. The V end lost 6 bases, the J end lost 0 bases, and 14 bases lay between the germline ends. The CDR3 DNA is TGTGCCAGCAGGGGGGCGAGGGCCTTGAACACTGAAGCTTTCTTT. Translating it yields CASRGARALNTEAFF.

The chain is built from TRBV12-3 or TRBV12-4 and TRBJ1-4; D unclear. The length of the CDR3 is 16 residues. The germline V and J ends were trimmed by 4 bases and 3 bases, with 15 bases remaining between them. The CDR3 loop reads CASSSGSRFPNEKLFF. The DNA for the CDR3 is TGTGCCAGCAGTTCCGGGTCTCGATTCCCTAATGAAAAACTGTTTTTT.

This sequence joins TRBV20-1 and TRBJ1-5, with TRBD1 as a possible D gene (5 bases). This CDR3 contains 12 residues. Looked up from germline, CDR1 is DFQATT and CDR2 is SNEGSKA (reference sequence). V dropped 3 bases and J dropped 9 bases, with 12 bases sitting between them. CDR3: CSAREGAAPQHF. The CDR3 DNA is TGCAGTGCTAGGGAAGGGGCGGCGCCCCAGCATTTT.